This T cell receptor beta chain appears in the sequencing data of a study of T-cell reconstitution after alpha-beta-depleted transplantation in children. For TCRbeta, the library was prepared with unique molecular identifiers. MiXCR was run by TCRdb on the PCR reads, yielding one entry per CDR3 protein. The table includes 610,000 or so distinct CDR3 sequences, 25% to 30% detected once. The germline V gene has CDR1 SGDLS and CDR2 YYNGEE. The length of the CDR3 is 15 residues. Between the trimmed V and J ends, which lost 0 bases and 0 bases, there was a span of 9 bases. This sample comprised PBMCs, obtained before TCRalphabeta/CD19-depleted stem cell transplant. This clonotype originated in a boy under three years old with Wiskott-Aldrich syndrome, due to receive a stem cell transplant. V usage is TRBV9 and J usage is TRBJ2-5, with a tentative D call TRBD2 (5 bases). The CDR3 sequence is CASSVAGYYQETQYF. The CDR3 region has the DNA TGTGCCAGCAGCGTAGCGGGATATTACCAAGAGACCCAGTACTTC.